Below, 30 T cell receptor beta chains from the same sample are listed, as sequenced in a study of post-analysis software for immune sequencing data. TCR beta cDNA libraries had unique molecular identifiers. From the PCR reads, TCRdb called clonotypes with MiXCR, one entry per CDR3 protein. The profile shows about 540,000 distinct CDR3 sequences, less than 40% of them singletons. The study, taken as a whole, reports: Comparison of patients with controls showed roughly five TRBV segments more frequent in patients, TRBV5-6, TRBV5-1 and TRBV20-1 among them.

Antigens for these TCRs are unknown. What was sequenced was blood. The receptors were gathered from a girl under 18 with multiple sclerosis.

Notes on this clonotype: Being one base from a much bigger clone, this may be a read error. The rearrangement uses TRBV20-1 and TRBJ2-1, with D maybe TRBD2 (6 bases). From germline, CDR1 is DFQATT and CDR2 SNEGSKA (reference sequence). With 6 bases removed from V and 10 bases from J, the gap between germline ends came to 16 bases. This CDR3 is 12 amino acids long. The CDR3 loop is CSAKLWEAEQFF. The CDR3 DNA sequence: TGCAGTGCGAAGCTATGGGAGGCCGAGCAGTTCTTC.

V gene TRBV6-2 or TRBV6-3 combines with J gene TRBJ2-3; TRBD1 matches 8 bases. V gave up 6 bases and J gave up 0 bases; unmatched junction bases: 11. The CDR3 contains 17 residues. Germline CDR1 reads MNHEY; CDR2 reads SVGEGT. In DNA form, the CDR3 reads TGTGCCAGCAGCTATAGCCGGACAGGGCCTAGCACAGATACGCAGTATTTT. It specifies CASSYSRTGPSTDTQYF.

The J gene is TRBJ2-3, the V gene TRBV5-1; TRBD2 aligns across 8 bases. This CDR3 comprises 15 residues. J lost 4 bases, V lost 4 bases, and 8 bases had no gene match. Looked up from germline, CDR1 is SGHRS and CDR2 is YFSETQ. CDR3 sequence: CASSAVAGRSDTQYF. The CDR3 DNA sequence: TGCGCCAGCAGCGCAGTAGCGGGGAGGTCAGATACGCAGTATTTT.

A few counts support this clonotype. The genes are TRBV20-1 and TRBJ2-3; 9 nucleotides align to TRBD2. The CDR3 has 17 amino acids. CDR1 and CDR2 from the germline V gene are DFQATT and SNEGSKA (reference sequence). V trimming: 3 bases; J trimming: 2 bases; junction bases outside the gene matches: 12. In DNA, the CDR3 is TGCAGTGCTAGTGACCAGCGGGGGGCCCCTTTCACAGATACGCAGTATTTT. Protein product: CSASDQRGAPFTDTQYF.

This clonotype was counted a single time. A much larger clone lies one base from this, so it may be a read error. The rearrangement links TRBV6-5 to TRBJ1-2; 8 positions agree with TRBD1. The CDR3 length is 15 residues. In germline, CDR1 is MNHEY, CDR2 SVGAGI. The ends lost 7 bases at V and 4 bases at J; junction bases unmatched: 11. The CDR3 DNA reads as TGTGCCAGCACCAGAAGTGGACAGGGAAGCTATGGCTACACCTTC. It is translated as CASTRSGQGSYGYTF.

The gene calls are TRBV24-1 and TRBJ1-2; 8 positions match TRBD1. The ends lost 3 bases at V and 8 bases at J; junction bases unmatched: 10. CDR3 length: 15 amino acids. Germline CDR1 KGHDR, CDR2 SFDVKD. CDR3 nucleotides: TGTGCCACCAGTGATCCAAGGACAGGGATGGGCGGCTACACCTTC. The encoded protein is CATSDPRTGMGGYTF.

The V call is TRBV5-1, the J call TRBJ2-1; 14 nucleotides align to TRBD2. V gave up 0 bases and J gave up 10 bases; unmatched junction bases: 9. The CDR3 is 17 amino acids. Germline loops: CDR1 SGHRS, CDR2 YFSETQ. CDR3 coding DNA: TGCGCCAGCAGCTTGGGACTAGCGGGGGGGGTCGTCCGCGAGCAGTTCTTC. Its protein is CASSLGLAGGVVREQFF.

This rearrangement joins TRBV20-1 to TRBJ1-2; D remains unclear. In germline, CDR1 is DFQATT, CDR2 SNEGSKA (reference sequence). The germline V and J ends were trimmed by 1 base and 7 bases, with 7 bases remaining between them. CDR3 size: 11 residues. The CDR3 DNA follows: TGCAGTGCTAGAGTCGAGGCTGGCTACACCTTC. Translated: CSARVEAGYTF.

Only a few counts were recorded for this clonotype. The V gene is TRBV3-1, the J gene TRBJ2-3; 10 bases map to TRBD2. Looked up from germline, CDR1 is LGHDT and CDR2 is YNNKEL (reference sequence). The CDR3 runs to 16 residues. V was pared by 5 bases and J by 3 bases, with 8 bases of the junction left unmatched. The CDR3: CASSERTSGGTDTQYF. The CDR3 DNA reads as TGTGCCAGCAGCGAACGGACTAGCGGAGGGACAGATACGCAGTATTTT.

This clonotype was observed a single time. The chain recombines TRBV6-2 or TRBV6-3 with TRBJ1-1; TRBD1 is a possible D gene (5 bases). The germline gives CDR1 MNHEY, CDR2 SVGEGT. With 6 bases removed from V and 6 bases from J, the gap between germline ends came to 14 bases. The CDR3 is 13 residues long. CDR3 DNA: TGTGCCAGCAGCTTCCCGGGGACCCCTGAAGCTTTCTTT. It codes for CASSFPGTPEAFF.

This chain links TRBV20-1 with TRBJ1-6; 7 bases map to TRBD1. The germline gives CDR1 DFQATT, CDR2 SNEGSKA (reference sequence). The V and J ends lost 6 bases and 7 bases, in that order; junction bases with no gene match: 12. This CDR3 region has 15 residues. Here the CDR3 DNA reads TGCAGTGCCGGTTTCGGGAGACAGGGCAATTCACCCCTCCACTTT. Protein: CSAGFGRQGNSPLHF.

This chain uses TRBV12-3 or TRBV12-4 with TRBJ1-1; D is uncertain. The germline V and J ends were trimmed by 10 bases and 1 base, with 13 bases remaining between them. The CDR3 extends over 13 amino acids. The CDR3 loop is CATGVGRNTEAFF. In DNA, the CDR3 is TGTGCCACCGGGGTAGGGCGGAACACTGAAGCTTTCTTT.

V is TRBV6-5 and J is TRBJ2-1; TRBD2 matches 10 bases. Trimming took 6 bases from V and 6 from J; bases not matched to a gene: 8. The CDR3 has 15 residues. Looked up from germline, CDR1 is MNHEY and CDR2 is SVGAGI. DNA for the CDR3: TGTGCCAGCAGCCGTGGGGTAGCGGGGGGCAATGAGCAGTTCTTC. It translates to CASSRGVAGGNEQFF.

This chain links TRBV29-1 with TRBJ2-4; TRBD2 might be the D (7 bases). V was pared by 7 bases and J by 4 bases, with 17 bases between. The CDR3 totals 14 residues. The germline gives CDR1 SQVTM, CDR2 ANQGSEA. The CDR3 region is CSGAPGGGKNIQYF. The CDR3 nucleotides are TGCAGCGGCGCCCCGGGGGGCGGGAAAAACATTCAGTACTTC.

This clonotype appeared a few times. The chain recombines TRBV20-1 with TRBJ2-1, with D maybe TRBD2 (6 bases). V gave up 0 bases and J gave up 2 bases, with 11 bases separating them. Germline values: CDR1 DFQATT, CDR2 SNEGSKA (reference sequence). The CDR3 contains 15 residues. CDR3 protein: CSARDGGFAYNEQFF. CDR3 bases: TGCAGTGCTAGAGATGGAGGGTTCGCCTACAATGAGCAGTTCTTC.

CDR3 bases: TGTGCCAGCAGGCCCACAGGGGGTTCATACAATGAGCAGTTCTTC. Protein product: CASRPTGGSYNEQFF. The chain has TRBV6-1 and TRBJ2-1, with 8 bases matching TRBD1. The V gene's germline CDR1 is MNHNS and CDR2 SASEGT. V lost 6 bases, J lost 4 bases, and 8 bases stayed unmatched. The CDR3 covers 15 residues.

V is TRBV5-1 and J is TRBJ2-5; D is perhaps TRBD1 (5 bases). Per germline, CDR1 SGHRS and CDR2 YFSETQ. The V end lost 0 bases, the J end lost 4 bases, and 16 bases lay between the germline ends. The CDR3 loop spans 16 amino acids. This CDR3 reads CASSLGLGPARETQYF. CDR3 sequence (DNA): TGCGCCAGCAGCTTGGGGCTGGGGCCAGCCAGAGAGACCCAGTACTTC.

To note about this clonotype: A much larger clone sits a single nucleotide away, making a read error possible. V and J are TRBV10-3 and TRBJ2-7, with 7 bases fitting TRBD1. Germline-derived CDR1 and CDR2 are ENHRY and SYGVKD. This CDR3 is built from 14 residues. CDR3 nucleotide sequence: TGTGCCATCAGCCTCGGGACAGCAGCCTACGAGCTGTACTTC. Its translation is CAISLGTAAYELYF.

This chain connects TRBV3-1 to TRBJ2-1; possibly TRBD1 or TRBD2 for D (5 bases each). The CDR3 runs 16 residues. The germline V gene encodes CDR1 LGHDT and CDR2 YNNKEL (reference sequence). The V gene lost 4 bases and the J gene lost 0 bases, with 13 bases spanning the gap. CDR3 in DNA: TGTGCCAGCAGCCCACTTACGGGGCGCTCCTACAATGAGCAGTTCTTC. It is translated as CASSPLTGRSYNEQFF.

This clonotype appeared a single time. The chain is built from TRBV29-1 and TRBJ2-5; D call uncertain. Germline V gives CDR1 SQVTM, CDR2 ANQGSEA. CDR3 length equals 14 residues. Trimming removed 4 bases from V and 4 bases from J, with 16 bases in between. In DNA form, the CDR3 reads TGCAGCGTTGGTTTCTTGGGGATGGGAGAGACCCAGTACTTC. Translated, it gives CSVGFLGMGETQYF.

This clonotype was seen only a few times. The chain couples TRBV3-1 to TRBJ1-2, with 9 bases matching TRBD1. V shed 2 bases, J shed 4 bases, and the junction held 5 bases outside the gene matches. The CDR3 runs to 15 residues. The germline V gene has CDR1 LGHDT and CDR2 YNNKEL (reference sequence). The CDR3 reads CASSQPTGGFYGYTF. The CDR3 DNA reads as TGTGCCAGCAGCCAACCTACAGGGGGCTTCTATGGCTACACCTTC.

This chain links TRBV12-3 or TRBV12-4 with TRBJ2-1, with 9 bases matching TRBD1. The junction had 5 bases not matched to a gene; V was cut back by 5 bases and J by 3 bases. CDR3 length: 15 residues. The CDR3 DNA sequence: TGTGCCAGCAGTACAGGGGGCGCATACTACAATGAGCAGTTCTTC. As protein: CASSTGGAYYNEQFF.

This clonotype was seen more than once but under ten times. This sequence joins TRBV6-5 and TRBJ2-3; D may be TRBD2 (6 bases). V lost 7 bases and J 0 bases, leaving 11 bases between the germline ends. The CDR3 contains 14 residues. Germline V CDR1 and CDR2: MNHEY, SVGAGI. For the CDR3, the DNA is TGTGCCAGCATTGCCGGAGGGAGCACAGATACGCAGTATTTT. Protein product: CASIAGGSTDTQYF.

In DNA, the CDR3 is TGCAGTGTCAGGGGGGCGGCAGGGGGGACCTACGAGCAGTACTTC. Translation: CSVRGAAGGTYEQYF. The chain uses TRBV20-1 and TRBJ2-7, with D maybe TRBD1 (7 bases). Germline assignment: CDR1 DFQATT and CDR2 SNEGSKA (reference sequence). The V end was cut by 7 bases, the J end by 2 bases, with 21 bases between. The CDR3 runs to 15 residues.

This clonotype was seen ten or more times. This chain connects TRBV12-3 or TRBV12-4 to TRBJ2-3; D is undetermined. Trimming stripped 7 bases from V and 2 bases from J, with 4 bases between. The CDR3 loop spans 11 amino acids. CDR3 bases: TGTGCCAGCACCACCACAGATACGCAGTATTTT. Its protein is CASTTTDTQYF.

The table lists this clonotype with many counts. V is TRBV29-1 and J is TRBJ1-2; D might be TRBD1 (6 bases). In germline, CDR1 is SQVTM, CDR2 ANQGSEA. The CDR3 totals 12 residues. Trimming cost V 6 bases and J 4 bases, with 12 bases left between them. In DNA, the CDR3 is TGCAGCGTCAACAGGGAGGCCTATGGCTACACCTTC. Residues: CSVNREAYGYTF. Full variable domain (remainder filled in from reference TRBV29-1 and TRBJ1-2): SAVISQKPSRDICQRGTSLTIQCQVDSQVTMMFWYRQQPGQSLTLIATANQGSEATYESGFVIDKFPISRPNLTFSTLTVSNMSPEDSSIYLCSVNREAYGYTFGSGTRLTVV.

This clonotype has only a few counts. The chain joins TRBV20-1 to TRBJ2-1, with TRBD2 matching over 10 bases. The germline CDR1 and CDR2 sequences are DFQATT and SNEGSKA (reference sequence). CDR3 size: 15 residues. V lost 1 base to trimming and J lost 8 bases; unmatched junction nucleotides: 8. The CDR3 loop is CSARGGSGGVYEQFF. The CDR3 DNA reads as TGCAGTGCTAGAGGGGGGAGCGGGGGGGTCTATGAGCAGTTCTTC.

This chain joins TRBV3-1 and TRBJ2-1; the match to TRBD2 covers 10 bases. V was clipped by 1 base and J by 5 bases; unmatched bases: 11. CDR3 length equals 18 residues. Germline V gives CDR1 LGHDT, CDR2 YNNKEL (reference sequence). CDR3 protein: CASSQVGASGGSHNEQFF. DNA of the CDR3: TGTGCCAGCAGCCAAGTAGGAGCTAGCGGGGGATCCCACAATGAGCAGTTCTTC.

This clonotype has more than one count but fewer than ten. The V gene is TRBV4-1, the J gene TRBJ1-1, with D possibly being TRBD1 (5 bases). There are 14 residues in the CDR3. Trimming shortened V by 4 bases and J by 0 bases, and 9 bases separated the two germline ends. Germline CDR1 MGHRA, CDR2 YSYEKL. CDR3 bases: TGCGCCAGCAGCCTGGGACGGCTGAACACTGAAGCTTTCTTT. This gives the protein CASSLGRLNTEAFF.

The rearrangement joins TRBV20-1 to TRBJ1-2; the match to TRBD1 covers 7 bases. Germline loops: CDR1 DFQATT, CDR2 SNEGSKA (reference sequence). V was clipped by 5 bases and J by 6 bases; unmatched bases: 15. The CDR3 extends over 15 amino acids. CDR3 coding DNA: TGCAGTGCTCCGGCTCGGGACAGCACCTTCAATGGCTACACCTTC. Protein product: CSAPARDSTFNGYTF.